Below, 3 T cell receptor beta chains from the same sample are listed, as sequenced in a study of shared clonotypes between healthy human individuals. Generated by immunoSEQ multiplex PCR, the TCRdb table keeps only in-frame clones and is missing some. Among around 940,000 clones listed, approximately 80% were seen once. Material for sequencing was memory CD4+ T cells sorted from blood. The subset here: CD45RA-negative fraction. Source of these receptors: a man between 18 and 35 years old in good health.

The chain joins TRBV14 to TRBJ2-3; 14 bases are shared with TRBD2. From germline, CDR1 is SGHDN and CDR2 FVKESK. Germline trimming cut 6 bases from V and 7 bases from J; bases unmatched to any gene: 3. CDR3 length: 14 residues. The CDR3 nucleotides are TGTGCCAGCAGGACTAGCGGGGGGGCTTATACGCAGTATTTT. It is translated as CASRTSGGAYTQYF.

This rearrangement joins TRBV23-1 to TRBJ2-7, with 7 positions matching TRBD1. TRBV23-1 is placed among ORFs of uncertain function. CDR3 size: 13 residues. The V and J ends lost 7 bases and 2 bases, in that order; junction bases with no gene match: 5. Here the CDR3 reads CASNTGVTYEQYF. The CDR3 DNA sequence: TGCGCCAGCAACACAGGGGTTACCTACGAGCAGTACTTC.

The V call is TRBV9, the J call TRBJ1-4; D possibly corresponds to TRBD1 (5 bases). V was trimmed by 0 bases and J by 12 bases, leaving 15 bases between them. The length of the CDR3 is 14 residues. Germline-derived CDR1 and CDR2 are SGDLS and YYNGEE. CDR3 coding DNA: TGTGCCAGCAGCGTAGACCACACGGGGGTGGAACTGTTTTTT. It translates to CASSVDHTGVELFF.